This T cell receptor beta chain was obtained from a study of T cell responses to AZD1222 COVID-19 vaccine. Profiled with immunoSEQ multiplex PCR; TCRdb holds only in-frame clones, not every one. The sample has around 110,000 clones; about 90% are singletons. The CDR3 consists of 15 residues. The germline V and J ends were trimmed by 10 bases and 3 bases, with 22 bases remaining between them. Germline CDR1 reads LGHNT; CDR2 reads FRNRAP. This sequence joins TRBV12-5 and TRBJ2-7; TRBD2 might be the D (6 bases). The receptor's source is an adult in good health. The sequencing here drew on peripheral blood, taken on day 0 of AZD1222 vaccination. CDR3: CATQPPGLRDYEQYF. The CDR3 DNA is TGTGCTACCCAGCCCCCGGGACTTCGCGACTACGAGCAGTACTTC. The full variable domain, completed using reference TRBV12-5 and TRBJ2-7, is DARVTQTPRHKVTEMGQEVTMRCQPILGHNTVFWYRQTMMQGLELLAYFRNRAPLDDSGMPKDRFSAEMPDATLATLKIQPSEPRDSAVYFCATQPPGLRDYEQYFGPGTRLTVT.